The sequence of this T cell receptor beta chain was determined in a study of blood T cell repertoires in COVID-19. Here immunoSEQ multiplex PCR was the method, and the copy in TCRdb shows in-frame clones only, minus some. The sample consists of roughly 250,000 clones, 75% to 85% of them appearing once. The CDR3 sequence is 15 residues long. Germline CDR1 SGHKS, CDR2 YYEKEE (reference sequence). V shed 4 bases and J 9 bases; nucleotides not matched to a gene: 15. The rearrangement joins TRBV5-5 to TRBJ2-7, with 8 bases fitting TRBD1. This clonotype originated in a woman in her forties or fifties with acute or convalescent COVID-19. Sequencing was performed on peripheral blood. CDR3 sequence: CASSGTGGNLLGQYF. Here the CDR3 DNA reads TGTGCCAGCAGCGGAACAGGGGGAAACTTACTCGGGCAGTACTTC. The full variable domain, with the rest looked up from reference TRBV5-5 and TRBJ2-7, is DAGVTQSPTHLIKTRGQQVTLRCSPISGHKSVSWYQQVLGQGPQFIFQYYEKEERGRGNFPDRFSARQFPNYSSELNVNALLLGDSALYLCASSGTGGNLLGQYFGPGTRLTVT.